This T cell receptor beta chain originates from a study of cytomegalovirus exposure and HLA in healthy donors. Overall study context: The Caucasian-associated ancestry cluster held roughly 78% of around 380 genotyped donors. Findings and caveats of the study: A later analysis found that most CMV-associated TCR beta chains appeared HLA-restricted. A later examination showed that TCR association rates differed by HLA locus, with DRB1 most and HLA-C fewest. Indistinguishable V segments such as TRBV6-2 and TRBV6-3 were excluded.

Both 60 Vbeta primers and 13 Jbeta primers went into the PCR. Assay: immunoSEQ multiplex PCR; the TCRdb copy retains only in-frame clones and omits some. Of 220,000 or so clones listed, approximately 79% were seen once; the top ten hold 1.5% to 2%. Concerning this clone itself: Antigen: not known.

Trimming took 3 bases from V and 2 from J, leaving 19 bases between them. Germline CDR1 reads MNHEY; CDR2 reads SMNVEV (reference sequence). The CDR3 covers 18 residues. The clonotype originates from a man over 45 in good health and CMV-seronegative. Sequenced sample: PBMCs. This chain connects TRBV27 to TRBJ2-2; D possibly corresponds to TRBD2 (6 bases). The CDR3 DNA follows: TGTGCCAGCAGTTTTCGGGCTAGCGAATGGGGAAACACCGGGGAGCTGTTTTTT. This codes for CASSFRASEWGNTGELFF.